This section outlines one T cell receptor (beta chain) sequence together with its context. The data are from a study of control samples from healthy donors and cancer patients. V gave up 6 bases and J gave up 1 base, with 10 bases separating them. This CDR3 region has 14 residues. Germline lookup yields CDR1 LNHDA and CDR2 SQIVND (reference sequence). The data were produced by immunoSEQ multiplex PCR, yet TCRdb's version contains in-frame clones alone and is incomplete. The sample yields about 50,000 clones, less than 95% seen once. The sequence was obtained from a man younger than 40 in good health. Sequences were obtained from blood. The chain employs TRBV19 and TRBJ1-5; D not certain. CDR3 coding DNA: TGTGCCAGTAGGGTAACAGTCAGCAATCAGCCCCAGCATTTT. This codes for CASRVTVSNQPQHF.